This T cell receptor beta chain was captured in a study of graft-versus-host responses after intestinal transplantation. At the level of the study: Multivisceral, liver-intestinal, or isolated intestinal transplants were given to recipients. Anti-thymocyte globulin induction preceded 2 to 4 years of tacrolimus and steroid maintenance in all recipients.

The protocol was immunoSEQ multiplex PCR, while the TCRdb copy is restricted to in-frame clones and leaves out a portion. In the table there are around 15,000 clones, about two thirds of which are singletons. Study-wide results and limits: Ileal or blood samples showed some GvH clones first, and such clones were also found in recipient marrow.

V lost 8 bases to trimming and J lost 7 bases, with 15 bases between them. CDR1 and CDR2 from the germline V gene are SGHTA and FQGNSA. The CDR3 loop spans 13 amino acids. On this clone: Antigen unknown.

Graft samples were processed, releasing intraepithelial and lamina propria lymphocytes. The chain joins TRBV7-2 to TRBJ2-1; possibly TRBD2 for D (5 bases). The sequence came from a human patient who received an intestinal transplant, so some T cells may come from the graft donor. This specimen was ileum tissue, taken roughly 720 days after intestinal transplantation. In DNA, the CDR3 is TGTGCCAGCCAACAGAGGGCGGGTAATGAGCAGTTCTTC. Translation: CASQQRAGNEQFF.